A selection of T cell receptor beta chains follows, all from one sample in a study of cytomegalovirus exposure and HLA in healthy donors. Here immunoSEQ multiplex PCR was the method, and the copy in TCRdb shows in-frame clones only, minus some. The sample records around 70,000 clones, over 70% being singletons. The source material was PBMCs. The receptors derive from a man aged 65 to 85 in good health and CMV-seronegative. Both conserved end residues are part of each CDR3. A D gene is named only where the DNA matches it firmly. Expanded clones get a size class; other rows say once, few or many, or leave the size out.

CASSIGARARTEAFF	TGTGCCAGTAGTATAGGGGCCAGGGCTAGAACTGAAGCTTTCTTT	NA	TRBV19	NA	TRBJ1-1
CASSGTSGGAGADTQYF	TGTGCCAGCAGTGGGACTAGCGGGGGGGCCGGGGCAGATACGCAGTATTTT	TRBD2	TRBV6-4	NA	TRBJ2-3
CASSVGGDIVYEQYF	TGTGCCAGCAGCGTAGGGGGGGATATTGTCTACGAGCAGTACTTC	NA	TRBV9	NA	TRBJ2-7
CASSSESGLVKGEQYF	TGTGCCAGCAGCTCAGAGAGTGGACTAGTCAAGGGCGAGCAGTACTTC	TRBD2	TRBV7-2	NA	TRBJ2-7
CASTGRGRTGELFF	TGTGCCAGCACCGGTCGGGGGAGGACCGGGGAGCTGTTTTTT	NA	TRBV9	NA	TRBJ2-2
CASSFNRDSNTDTQYF	TGCGCCAGCAGCTTCAACCGGGACAGCAACACAGATACGCAGTATTTT	TRBD1	TRBV5-1	once	TRBJ2-3
CSVQLVRGDTEAFF	TGCAGCGTCCAGTTAGTTCGGGGTGACACTGAAGCTTTCTTT	NA	TRBV29-1	NA	TRBJ1-1
CASSIQLNTEAFF	TGTGCCAGCAGCATACAGCTGAACACTGAAGCTTTCTTT	NA	TRBV6-5	NA	TRBJ1-1
CASSDTALAGGSYNEQFF	TGTGCCAGCAGTGACACGGCACTAGCGGGGGGCTCCTACAATGAGCAGTTCTTC	TRBD2	TRBV6-4	NA	TRBJ2-1
CASSLSALASHEQYF	TGTGCCAGCAGCTTAAGTGCACTAGCTTCCCACGAGCAGTACTTC	NA	TRBV7-6	NA	TRBJ2-7
CASSPAGGPYNEQFF	TGTGCCAGCAGCCCCGCCGGCGGGCCCTACAATGAGCAGTTCTTC	NA	TRBV7-9	NA	TRBJ2-1
CASSQNRGYGYGYTF	TGCGCCAGCAGCCAAAATAGGGGCTACGGGTATGGCTACACCTTC	NA	TRBV4-3	once	TRBJ1-2
CASSAPPPGLAGGPPHNEQFF	TGTGCCAGCAGCGCACCCCCTCCGGGACTAGCGGGAGGGCCCCCCCATAATGAGCAGTTCTTC	TRBD2	TRBV9	NA	TRBJ2-1
CASSEWDSVNQPQHF	TGTGCCAGCAGTGAATGGGACAGTGTGAATCAGCCCCAGCATTTT	TRBD1	TRBV6-1	NA	TRBJ1-5
CASSLAGGLISEQFF	TGTGCCAGCAGCTTAGCAGGGGGCCTAATCAGTGAGCAGTTCTTC	TRBD1	TRBV7-8	NA	TRBJ2-1
CASRSSGETDTQYF	TGTGCCAGCAGGTCAAGCGGGGAGACAGATACGCAGTATTTT	TRBD2	TRBV7-9	NA	TRBJ2-3
CASSLVGQANQPQHF	TGTGCCAGCAGCTTAGTTGGGCAGGCCAACCAGCCCCAGCATTTT	NA	TRBV7-2	NA	TRBJ1-5
CAISGSGTGASGANVLTF	TGTGCCATCAGTGGTTCCGGGACAGGGGCCTCTGGGGCCAACGTCCTGACTTTC	TRBD1	TRBV10-3	few	TRBJ2-6
CASSQLNVQFF	TGTGCCAGCAGTCAACTCAATGTGCAGTTCTTC	NA	TRBV6-5	NA	TRBJ2-1
CASSLATGGDIYEQYF	TGCGCCAGCAGCTTGGCTACAGGGGGGGATATCTACGAGCAGTACTTC	NA	TRBV5-1	NA	TRBJ2-7
CASSRGQGFQETQYF	TGTGCCAGCAGCCGGGGACAGGGATTTCAAGAGACCCAGTACTTC	TRBD1	TRBV5-4	once	TRBJ2-5
CASSVQGAQPQHF	TGTGCCAGCAGCGTACAGGGGGCTCAGCCCCAGCATTTT	TRBD1	TRBV5-4	few	TRBJ1-5
CASSVGTGENYGYTF	TGTGCCAGCAGTGTCGGGACAGGGGAGAACTATGGCTACACCTTC	TRBD1	TRBV6-1	few	TRBJ1-2